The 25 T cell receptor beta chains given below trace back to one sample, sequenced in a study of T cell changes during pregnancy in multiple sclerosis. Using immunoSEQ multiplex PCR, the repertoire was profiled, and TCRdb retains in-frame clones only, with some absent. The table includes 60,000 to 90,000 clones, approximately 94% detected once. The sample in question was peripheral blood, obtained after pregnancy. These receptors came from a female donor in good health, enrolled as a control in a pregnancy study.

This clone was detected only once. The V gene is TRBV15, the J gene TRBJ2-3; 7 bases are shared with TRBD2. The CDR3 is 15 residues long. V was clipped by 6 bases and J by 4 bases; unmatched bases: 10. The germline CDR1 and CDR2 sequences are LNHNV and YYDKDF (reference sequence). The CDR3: CATRPGLEVPDTQYF. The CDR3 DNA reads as TGTGCCACCAGACCCGGACTAGAGGTCCCAGATACGCAGTATTTT.

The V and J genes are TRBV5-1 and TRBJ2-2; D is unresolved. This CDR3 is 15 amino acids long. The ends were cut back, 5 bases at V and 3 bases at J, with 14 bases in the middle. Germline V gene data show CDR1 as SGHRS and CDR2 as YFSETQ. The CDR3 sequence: CASRVANYYTGELFF. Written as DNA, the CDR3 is TGCGCCAGCAGGGTCGCCAATTACTACACCGGGGAGCTGTTTTTT. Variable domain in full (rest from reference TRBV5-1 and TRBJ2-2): KAGVTQTPRYLIKTRGQQVTLSCSPISGHRSVSWYQQTPGQGLQFLFEYFSETQRNKGNFPGRFSGRQFSNSRSEMNVSTLELGDSALYLCASRVANYYTGELFFGEGSRLTVL.

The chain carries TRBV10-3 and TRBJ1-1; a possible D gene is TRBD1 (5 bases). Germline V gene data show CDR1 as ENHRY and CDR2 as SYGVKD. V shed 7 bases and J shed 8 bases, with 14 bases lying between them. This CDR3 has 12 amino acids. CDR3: CAITSGAGEAFF. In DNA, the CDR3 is TGTGCCATCACCTCTGGGGCCGGGGAAGCTTTCTTT.

CDR3 sequence: CASSSTYEQYF. The CDR3, as DNA: TGCGCCAGCAGCTCAACCTACGAGCAGTACTTC. The chain joins TRBV5-1 to TRBJ2-7; D is unclear. With 3 bases removed from V and 2 bases from J, the gap between germline ends came to 3 bases. The CDR3 extends over 11 amino acids. The germline V gene encodes CDR1 SGHRS and CDR2 YFSETQ.

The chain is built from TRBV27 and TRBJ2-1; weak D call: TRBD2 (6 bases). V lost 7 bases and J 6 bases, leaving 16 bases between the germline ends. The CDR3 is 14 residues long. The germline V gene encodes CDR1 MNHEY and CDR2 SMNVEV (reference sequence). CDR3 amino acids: CASMTRRGGNEQFF. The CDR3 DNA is TGTGCCAGCATGACTCGGCGGGGCGGCAATGAGCAGTTCTTC.

The CDR3, as DNA: TGTGCCAGCAGTTCCCGCAACAGACCCTCCGTACTCGAGCAGTACTTC. It specifies CASSSRNRPSVLEQYF. This chain uses TRBV6-5 with TRBJ2-7; D remains unclear. Germline loops: CDR1 MNHEY, CDR2 SVGAGI. This CDR3 comprises 16 residues. V shed 4 bases and J shed 6 bases, with 22 bases lying between them.

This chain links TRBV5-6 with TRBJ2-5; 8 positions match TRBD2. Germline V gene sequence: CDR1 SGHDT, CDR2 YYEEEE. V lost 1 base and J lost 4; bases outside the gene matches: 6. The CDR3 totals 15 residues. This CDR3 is CASSLWGREGETQYF. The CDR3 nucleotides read TGTGCCAGCAGCTTGTGGGGACGGGAGGGAGAGACCCAGTACTTC.

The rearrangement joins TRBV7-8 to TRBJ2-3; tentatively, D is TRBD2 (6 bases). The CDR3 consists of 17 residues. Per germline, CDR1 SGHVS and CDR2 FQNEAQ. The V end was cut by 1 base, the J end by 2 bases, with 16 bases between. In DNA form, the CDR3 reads TGTGCCAGCAGCTTAGAGGTCCGGGGGAAGAACACAGATACGCAGTATTTT. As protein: CASSLEVRGKNTDTQYF.

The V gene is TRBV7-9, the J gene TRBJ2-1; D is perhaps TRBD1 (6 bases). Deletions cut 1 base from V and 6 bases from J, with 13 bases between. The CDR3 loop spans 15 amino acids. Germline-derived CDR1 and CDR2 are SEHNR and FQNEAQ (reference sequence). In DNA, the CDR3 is TGTGCCAGCAGCTTAGAAGGGGGAAAGGGCAATGAGCAGTTCTTC. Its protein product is CASSLEGGKGNEQFF.

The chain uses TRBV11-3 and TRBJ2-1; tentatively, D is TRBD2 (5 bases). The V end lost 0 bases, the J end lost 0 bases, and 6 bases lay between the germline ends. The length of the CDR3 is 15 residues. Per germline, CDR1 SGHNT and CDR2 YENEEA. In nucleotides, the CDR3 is TGTGCCAGCAGCTTAGAGGGGAGCTCCTACAATGAGCAGTTCTTC. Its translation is CASSLEGSSYNEQFF.

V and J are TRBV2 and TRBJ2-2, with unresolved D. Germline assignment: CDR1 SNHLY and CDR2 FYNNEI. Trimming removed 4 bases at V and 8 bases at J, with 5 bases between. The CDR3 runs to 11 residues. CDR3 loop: CASSVSGELFF. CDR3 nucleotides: TGTGCCAGCAGTGTATCTGGGGAGCTGTTTTTT. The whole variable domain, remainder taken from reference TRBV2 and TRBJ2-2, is EPEVTQTPSHQVTQMGQEVILRCVPISNHLYFYWYRQILGQKVEFLVSFYNNEISEKSEIFDDQFSVERPDGSNFTLKIRSTKLEDSAMYFCASSVSGELFFGEGSRLTVL.

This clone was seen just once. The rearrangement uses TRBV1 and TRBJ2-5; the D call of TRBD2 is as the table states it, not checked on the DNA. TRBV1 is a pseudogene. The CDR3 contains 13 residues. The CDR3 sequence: CTSSQAPGETQYF. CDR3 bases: TGCACCAGCAGCCAGGCCCCGGGGGAGACCCAGTACTTC.

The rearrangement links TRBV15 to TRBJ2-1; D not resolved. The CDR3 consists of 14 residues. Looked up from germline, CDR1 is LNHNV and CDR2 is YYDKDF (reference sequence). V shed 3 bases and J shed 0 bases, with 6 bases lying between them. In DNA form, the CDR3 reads TGTGCCACCAGCAGGGGCGCCTCCTACAATGAGCAGTTCTTC. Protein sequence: CATSRGASYNEQFF.

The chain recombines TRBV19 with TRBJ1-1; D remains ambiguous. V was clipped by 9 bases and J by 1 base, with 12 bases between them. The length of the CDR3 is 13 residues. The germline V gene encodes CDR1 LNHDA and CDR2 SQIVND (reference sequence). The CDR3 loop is CASRTPSNTEAFF. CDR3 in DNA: TGTGCCAGCCGCACACCATCGAACACTGAAGCTTTCTTT.

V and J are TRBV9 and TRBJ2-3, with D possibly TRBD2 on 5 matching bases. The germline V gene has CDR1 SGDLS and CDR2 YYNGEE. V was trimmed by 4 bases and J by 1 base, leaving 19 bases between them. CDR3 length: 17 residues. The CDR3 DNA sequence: TGTGCCAGCAGCCCCTCAGGCCCGGTGCGGGGCACAGATACGCAGTATTTT. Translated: CASSPSGPVRGTDTQYF.

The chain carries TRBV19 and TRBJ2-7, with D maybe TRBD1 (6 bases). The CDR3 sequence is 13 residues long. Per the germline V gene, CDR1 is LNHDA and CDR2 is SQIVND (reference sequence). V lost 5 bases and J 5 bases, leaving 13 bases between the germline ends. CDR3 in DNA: TGTGCCAGTAGTCAACAGGGTGGGAACGAGCAGTACTTC. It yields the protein CASSQQGGNEQYF.

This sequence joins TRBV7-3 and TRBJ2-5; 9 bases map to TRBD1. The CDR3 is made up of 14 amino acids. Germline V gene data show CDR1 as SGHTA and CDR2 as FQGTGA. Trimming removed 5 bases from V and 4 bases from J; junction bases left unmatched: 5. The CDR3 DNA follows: TGTGCCAGCAGCGCCACAGGGGGCCGAGAGACCCAGTACTTC. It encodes CASSATGGRETQYF.

The CDR3 nucleotides are TGCGCCAGCAGCCAAGAGGGACATAGCAATCAGCCCCAGCATTTT. This encodes CASSQEGHSNQPQHF. The chain recombines TRBV4-1 with TRBJ1-5; TRBD1 is a possible D gene (6 bases). Trimming left V 0 bases short and J 0 bases short, with 6 bases between. The length of the CDR3 is 15 residues. Germline-derived CDR1 and CDR2 are MGHRA and YSYEKL.

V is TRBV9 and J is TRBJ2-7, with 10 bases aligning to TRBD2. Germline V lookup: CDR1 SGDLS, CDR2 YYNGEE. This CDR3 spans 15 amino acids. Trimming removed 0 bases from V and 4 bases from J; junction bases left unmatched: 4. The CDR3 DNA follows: TGTGCCAGCAGCGTAGCTAGCGGGAGTTTTTACGAGCAGTACTTC. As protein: CASSVASGSFYEQYF.

The CDR3 DNA sequence: TGTGCCACCAGCAGAGCGGCGGGGGCGCGTATTTCGGCTGAAGCTTTCTTT. Amino acid sequence: CATSRAAGARISAEAFF. The chain joins TRBV15 to TRBJ1-1; tentative D call: TRBD1 (6 bases). Germline CDR1 reads LNHNV; CDR2 reads YYDKDF (reference sequence). The CDR3 totals 17 residues. Deletions cut 1 base from V and 6 bases from J, with 21 bases between.

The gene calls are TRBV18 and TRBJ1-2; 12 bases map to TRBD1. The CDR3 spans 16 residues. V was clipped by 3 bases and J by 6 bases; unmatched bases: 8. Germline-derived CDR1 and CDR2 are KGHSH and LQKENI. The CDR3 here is CASSPPGQGASDGYTF. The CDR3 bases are TGTGCCAGCTCACCGCCGGGACAGGGGGCTTCGGATGGCTACACCTTC.

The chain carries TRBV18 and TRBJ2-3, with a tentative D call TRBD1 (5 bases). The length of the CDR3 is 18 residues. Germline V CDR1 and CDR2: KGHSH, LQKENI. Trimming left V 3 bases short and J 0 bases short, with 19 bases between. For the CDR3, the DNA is TGTGCCAGCTCACCCTATCTGACAGCCCGACAGAGCACAGATACGCAGTATTTT. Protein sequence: CASSPYLTARQSTDTQYF. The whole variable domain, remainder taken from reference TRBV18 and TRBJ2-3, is NAGVMQNPRHLVRRRGQEARLRCSPMKGHSHVYWYRQLPEEGLKFMVYLQKENIIDESGMPKERFSAEFPKEGPSILRIQQVVRGDSAAYFCASSPYLTARQSTDTQYFGPGTRLTVL.

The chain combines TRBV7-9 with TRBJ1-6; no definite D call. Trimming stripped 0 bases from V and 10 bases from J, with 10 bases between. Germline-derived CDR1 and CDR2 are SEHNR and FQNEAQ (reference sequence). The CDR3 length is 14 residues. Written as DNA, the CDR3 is TGTGCCAGCAGCTTAGCTGGGAGAGGCTCACCCCTCCACTTT. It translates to CASSLAGRGSPLHF. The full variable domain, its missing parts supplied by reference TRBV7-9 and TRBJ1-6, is DTGVSQNPRHKITKRGQNVTFRCDPISEHNRLYWYRQTLGQGPEFLTYFQNEAQLEKSRLLSDRFSAERPKGSFSTLEIQRTEQGDSAMYLCASSLAGRGSPLHFGNGTRLTVT.

The CDR3 sequence is CASSRTRDSDSPLHF. DNA of the CDR3: TGTGCCAGCAGCCGAACCCGGGATTCTGATTCACCCCTCCACTTT. J is TRBJ1-6 and V is TRBV7-3; no clear D gene. The germline V gene has CDR1 SGHTA and CDR2 FQGTGA. This CDR3 region has 15 residues. Trimming removed 5 bases from V and 8 bases from J, with 16 bases in between.

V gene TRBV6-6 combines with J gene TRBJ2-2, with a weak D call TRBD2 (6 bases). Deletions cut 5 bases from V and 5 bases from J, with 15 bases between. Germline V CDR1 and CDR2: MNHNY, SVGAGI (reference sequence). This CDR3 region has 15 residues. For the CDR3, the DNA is TGTGCCAGCAGTCTACTAGCCGTCGGAACCGGGGAGCTGTTTTTT. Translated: CASSLLAVGTGELFF.